Listed here are 22 T cell receptor beta chains from one sample, sequenced in a study of blood T cell repertoires in COVID-19. The data were produced by immunoSEQ multiplex PCR, yet TCRdb's version contains in-frame clones alone and is incomplete. The data hold about 210,000 clones, with about 91% observed a single time. The specimen sequenced was PBMCs or T cells enriched from blood (not recorded which). The receptors were sampled from a man younger than 30 with acute COVID-19.

The CDR3 DNA follows: TGTGCCAGCAGCCCACTAGCGAGTTACTACGAGCAGTACTTC. This gives the protein CASSPLASYYEQYF. The V call is TRBV27, the J call TRBJ2-7; 7 bases are a match to TRBD2. The CDR3 spans 14 residues. Germline loops: CDR1 MNHEY, CDR2 SMNVEV (reference sequence). V was clipped by 6 bases and J by 3 bases; unmatched bases: 8.

This clone turned up a few times. This rearrangement joins TRBV9 to TRBJ2-1; weak D call: TRBD2 (6 bases). The CDR3 has 15 amino acids. CDR1 is SGDLS and CDR2 is YYNGEE in the germline V gene. Trimming stripped 3 bases from V and 2 bases from J, with 12 bases between. The CDR3 reads CASSGTGTAYNEQFF. The CDR3 DNA reads as TGTGCCAGCAGCGGAACCGGGACTGCCTACAATGAGCAGTTCTTC.

This chain links TRBV7-9 with TRBJ2-3; TRBD2 might be the D (5 bases). The CDR3 is made up of 15 amino acids. Germline CDR1 reads SEHNR; CDR2 reads FQNEAQ (reference sequence). Between the trimmed V and J ends, which lost 1 base and 0 bases, there was a span of 8 bases. The CDR3 region is CASSLGRESTDTQYF. CDR3 coding DNA: TGTGCCAGCAGCTTAGGTCGGGAAAGCACAGATACGCAGTATTTT.

CDR3 DNA sequence: TGTGCCAGCAGCCCTAATGATTGGAACACCGGGGAGCTGTTTTTT. Amino acid sequence: CASSPNDWNTGELFF. This chain joins TRBV5-5 and TRBJ2-2; D uncertain. Trimming pared 4 bases from V and 1 base from J, leaving 11 bases between. This CDR3 has 15 residues. CDR1 is SGHKS, CDR2 YYEKEE, per germline (reference sequence).

The chain has TRBV4-2 and TRBJ2-7; D is perhaps TRBD1 (5 bases). Germline V gene lookup returns CDR1 LGHNA and CDR2 YNFKEQ. Trimming took off 2 bases at V and 1 base at J, with 12 bases between the two ends. The CDR3 totals 15 residues. The CDR3 sequence is CASSQSPGNSYEQYF. The CDR3 DNA follows: TGTGCCAGCAGCCAATCCCCAGGGAATTCCTACGAGCAGTACTTC.

This rearrangement joins TRBV11-2 to TRBJ2-1; TRBD2 matches at 7 bases. CDR3 size: 14 residues. With V trimmed by 0 bases and J by 9 bases, 5 bases remained unmatched. Germline V gene sequence: CDR1 SGHAT, CDR2 FQNNGV. The CDR3 nucleotides read TGTGCCAGCAGCTTAGATCCAGGGACTACTGAGCAGTTCTTC. It specifies CASSLDPGTTEQFF.

The CDR3 loop reads CASSFRDRWGYGYTF. CDR3 DNA sequence: TGTGCCAGCAGCTTTCGGGACAGGTGGGGCTATGGCTACACCTTC. This chain links TRBV5-6 with TRBJ1-2; 8 bases are a match to TRBD1. The CDR3 sequence is 15 residues long. V dropped 2 bases and J dropped 4; count of bases not matched to a gene: 7. The germline V gene has CDR1 SGHDT and CDR2 YYEEEE.

V usage is TRBV25-1 and J usage is TRBJ2-2; 11 bases fit TRBD2. This CDR3 has 18 amino acids. Per germline, CDR1 MGHDK and CDR2 SYGVNS. Unmatched junction bases numbered 11, after V lost 4 bases and J lost 4 bases. The CDR3 nucleotides read TGTGCCAGCAGTGTACTAGCGGGAGTGAAGGTGACCACCGGGGAGCTGTTTTTT. Translation: CASSVLAGVKVTTGELFF.

The sample holds a few counts of this clone. The genes are TRBV6-4 and TRBJ2-7, with D possibly matching TRBD1 (6 bases). Germline values: CDR1 MRHNA, CDR2 SNTAGT. V was cut by 2 bases and J by 4 bases, with 12 bases left in between. There are 14 residues in the CDR3. CDR3 nucleotides: TGTGCCAGCAGTGACACGGACAGACTATACGAGCAGTACTTC. The encoded protein is CASSDTDRLYEQYF.

DNA for the CDR3: TGTGCCAGCAGTTTGGTCGGCTATGGCTACACCTTC. Encoded protein: CASSLVGYGYTF. The chain has TRBV28 and TRBJ1-2; D ambiguous. V was shortened by 3 bases and J by 4 bases, with 6 bases between the two germline ends. The CDR3 covers 12 residues. Germline V CDR1 and CDR2: MDHEN, SYDVKM.

The chain is built from TRBV10-3 and TRBJ1-6; tentative D call: TRBD1 (5 bases). V lost 3 bases, J lost 8 bases, and 17 bases lay in between. The CDR3 sequence is 16 residues long. The germline V gene encodes CDR1 ENHRY and CDR2 SYGVKD. CDR3 sequence reads: CAISDIPGQVDSPLHF. The CDR3 coding sequence is TGTGCCATCAGTGATATCCCAGGACAAGTAGATTCACCCCTCCACTTT.

The V and J genes are TRBV28 and TRBJ1-1; D gene uncertain. This CDR3 is built from 12 residues. Germline CDR1 and CDR2: MDHEN and SYDVKM. The germline V and J ends were trimmed by 4 bases and 1 base, with 4 bases remaining between them. The CDR3 spells CASSYGNTEAFF. The CDR3 DNA reads TGTGCCAGCAGTTACGGGAACACTGAAGCTTTCTTT.

V is TRBV3-1 (or the pseudogene TRBV3-2) and J is TRBJ1-2; no definite D call. Between the trimmed V and J ends, which lost 1 base and 0 bases, there was a span of 6 bases. Germline V CDR1 and CDR2: LGHDT, YNNKEL (reference sequence). The CDR3 has 14 residues. CDR3 region: CASSQGGPNYGYTF. CDR3 bases: TGTGCCAGCAGCCAAGGAGGGCCTAACTATGGCTACACCTTC.

The V gene is TRBV27, the J gene TRBJ2-2, with 10 bases identical to TRBD2. CDR3 size: 14 residues. CDR1 and CDR2 (germline): MNHEY, SMNVEV (reference sequence). V shed 6 bases and J 7 bases; nucleotides not matched to a gene: 5. The DNA for the CDR3 is TGTGCCAGCAGCAAGCGGGAGGGCGGCGGGGAGCTGTTTTTT. Residues: CASSKREGGGELFF.

V and J are TRBV5-4 and TRBJ2-3; 7 positions agree with TRBD2. Germline assignment: CDR1 SGHNT and CDR2 YYREEE (reference sequence). V shed 2 bases and J 1 base; nucleotides not matched to a gene: 7. This CDR3 has 16 residues. The CDR3 is CASSFGGGPGTDTQYF. CDR3 coding DNA: TGTGCCAGCAGCTTCGGGGGAGGGCCTGGCACAGATACGCAGTATTTT.

This sequence joins TRBV30 and TRBJ1-2; D is unresolved. The CDR3 spans 13 residues. V gave up 3 bases and J gave up 3 bases, with 11 bases separating them. Looked up from germline, CDR1 is GTSNPN and CDR2 is SVGIG (reference sequence). The CDR3 bases are TGTGCCTGGAGCGATATCACGGACTATGGCTACACCTTC. It codes for CAWSDITDYGYTF.

The V gene is TRBV6-1, the J gene TRBJ1-5; TRBD1 agrees at 9 bases. The ends lost 1 base at V and 4 bases at J; junction bases unmatched: 5. This CDR3 has 16 amino acids. The germline V gene encodes CDR1 MNHNS and CDR2 SASEGT. The CDR3 here is CASSEGTGEWNQPQHF. For the CDR3, the DNA is TGTGCCAGCAGTGAAGGGACAGGGGAATGGAATCAGCCCCAGCATTTT.

The chain employs TRBV7-9 and TRBJ1-5; possibly TRBD1 for D (5 bases). The germline V gene has CDR1 SEHNR and CDR2 FQNEAQ (reference sequence). The CDR3 length is 14 residues. Trimming took off 6 bases at V and 4 bases at J, with 13 bases between the two ends. CDR3 sequence: CASSKPGLNQPQHF. CDR3 in DNA: TGTGCCAGCAGTAAGCCGGGACTAAATCAGCCCCAGCATTTT.

This rearrangement joins TRBV10-3 to TRBJ1-5; D gene ambiguous. CDR1 is ENHRY, CDR2 SYGVKD, per germline. CDR3 length: 14 residues. Trimming cost V 3 bases and J 4 bases, with 10 bases left between them. Here the CDR3 DNA reads TGTGCCATCAGTGACTCGGGTCGGAATCAGCCCCAGCATTTT. It is translated as CAISDSGRNQPQHF.

In its sample, this clone was seen a few times. The chain recombines TRBV5-1 with TRBJ2-1; 7 bases are shared with TRBD2. The CDR3 totals 12 residues. CDR1 and CDR2 (germline): SGHRS, YFSETQ. After removal of 8 bases from V and 3 bases from J, the junction contained 2 bases not matched to a gene. In DNA form, the CDR3 reads TGCGCCAGTCAGCGGGGCTACAATGAGCAGTTCTTC. Translating it yields CASQRGYNEQFF.

The chain joins TRBV7-2 to TRBJ1-1; D gene unclear. CDR1 is SGHTA, CDR2 FQGNSA, per germline. This CDR3 is built from 13 residues. The germline V and J ends were trimmed by 1 base and 11 bases, with 14 bases remaining between them. The CDR3: CASSLGLSSTAFF. In DNA, the CDR3 is TGTGCCAGCAGCTTAGGACTTTCGTCTACGGCTTTCTTT.

This chain connects TRBV28 to TRBJ1-2; D is uncertain. From germline, CDR1 is MDHEN and CDR2 SYDVKM. This CDR3 has 16 amino acids. V lost 6 bases and J lost 6, with 23 bases in between. The CDR3 DNA sequence: TGTGCCAGCAGCCGCAGACCCCGATTGAAGGGAGATGGCTACACCTTC. This sequence encodes CASSRRPRLKGDGYTF.